This note documents a single T cell receptor beta chain sequence. This clone's antigen is unknown. One base away there is no much larger clone; base qualities are not given. TCRdb lists the instrument as Illumina HiSeq 2000. TCR beta chain libraries were generated by multiplex PCR amplification. High-throughput sequencing was used to analyze the amplified TCR beta chain products. Clones were called with MiXCR by TCRdb after fastp trimmed the public reads at Q25, and only in-frame beta chains were retained. Entries that share a CDR3 protein sequence are merged under the most common genes and DNA. Within this sample are some 14,000 distinct CDR3 sequences, with approximately 50% of them counted one time only. The ten largest clones add up to under 30% of the sample. The adjacent samples were made up of nontumor breast tissue around the tumor. CDR1 and CDR2 were assigned from the germline V gene (reference sequence) as SGHNT and YYREEE. V has 1 base trimmed and J has 1 base trimmed; junction bases matching no gene number 14. From the cysteine up to the phenylalanine, the CDR3 has a length of 18 residues. This entry keeps only the CDR3 DNA: 54 bases, framed from base 1.

The sample originates from a study of breast tumors, draining lymph nodes, adjacent tissues (dated by TCRdb to the mid-2010s). Concerning the study at large: TCR beta repertoires were compared across tumor, adjacent nontumor tissue and axillary lymph nodes obtained from breast cancer patients. The study was designed to assess the relationships and possible T-cell exchange between tumor, surrounding tissue and draining lymph node repertoires in human breast cancer. General findings and caveats noted by the study authors: Tumor T-cell repertoires showed less diversity than lymph node repertoires and more diversity than nontumor tissue repertoires, and tumor T-cell repertoires showed preferential V and J gene usage. Tumor and nontumor tissue repertoires were significantly more similar in luminal-like than in basal-like breast cancer. The data were considered consistent with most tumor T cells being derived from the lymph node and subsequently expanding within tumor tissue. The conclusion that tumor T cells originate in lymph nodes was presented as consistent with a hypothesis rather than as directly demonstrated.

Sequenced sample: tumor-adjacent breast tissue. The receptor chain draws on TRBV5-4 and TRBJ2-7, with TRBD2 matching 7 junction bases. The TCR comes from a female donor with breast cancer. Some clones in this sample may be carry-over from other donors' samples. The DNA sequence follows: TGTGCCAGCAGCTTGCCCCCAGGCGGTGGGGGAGGGTCCTACGAGCAGTACTTC. Its amino acids are CASSLPPGGGGGSYEQYF.